The rows below give T cell receptor beta chains drawn from one sample of a study of vaccination and CD4 T cells after COVID-19. No antigen has been identified for these receptors. TCRdb re-called the PCR reads through MiXCR, storing one row per CDR3 protein. The table includes some 10,000 distinct CDR3 sequences, less than 40% detected once. The sample taken for sequencing was CD4+ T cells from blood, cultured in vitro. The source of these receptors is a human donor in good health. Both conserved end residues are part of each CDR3. Each record gives: V gene, J gene, D gene, clone size, CDR3 protein, CDR3 DNA. The D gene is left open where the match is weak. Size is omitted from some rows. Given values are once, few, many or a class for expanded clones.

v_call: TRBV7-3; j_call: TRBJ2-2; d_call: TRBD1; clone_size: few; cdr3_aa: CASSRQGASTGELFF; cdr3_nt: TGTGCCAGCAGCCGACAGGGGGCGAGTACCGGGGAGCTGTTTTTT
v_call: TRBV7-6; j_call: TRBJ2-6; d_call: TRBD1; clone_size: once; cdr3_aa: CASSVYRGSGANVLTF; cdr3_nt: TGTGCCAGCAGCGTTTACAGGGGGTCTGGGGCCAACGTCCTGACTTTC
v_call: TRBV11-3; j_call: TRBJ2-1; d_call: NA; clone_size: few; cdr3_aa: CASSSRTVSANEQFF; cdr3_nt: TGTGCCAGCAGCTCACGGACAGTTTCTGCCAATGAGCAGTTCTTC
v_call: TRBV6-2/TRBV6-3; j_call: TRBJ2-1; d_call: TRBD2; clone_size: few; cdr3_aa: CASRVHSTSGKNNEQFF; cdr3_nt: TGTGCCAGCAGAGTACACTCGACTAGCGGGAAGAACAATGAGCAGTTCTTC
v_call: TRBV7-2; j_call: TRBJ2-5; d_call: NA; clone_size: few; cdr3_aa: CASSSFAAGETQYF; cdr3_nt: TGTGCCAGCAGCTCATTCGCCGCGGGAGAGACCCAGTACTTC
v_call: TRBV28; j_call: TRBJ1-5; d_call: TRBD1; clone_size: few; cdr3_aa: CASTRGGAGQPQHF; cdr3_nt: TGTGCCAGCACCAGGGGGGGGGCGGGGCAGCCCCAGCATTTT
v_call: TRBV20-1; j_call: TRBJ1-1; d_call: TRBD1; clone_size: few; cdr3_aa: CSAGKQGWPLNTEAFF; cdr3_nt: TGCAGTGCTGGTAAACAGGGGTGGCCCCTGAACACTGAAGCTTTCTTT
v_call: TRBV7-6; j_call: TRBJ2-1; d_call: TRBD2; clone_size: NA; cdr3_aa: CASRSPGTNLYNEQFF; cdr3_nt: TGTGCCAGCAGATCTCCCGGGACTAACCTATACAATGAGCAGTTCTTC
v_call: TRBV27; j_call: TRBJ2-3; d_call: NA; clone_size: few; cdr3_aa: CASSPRLVVSTDTQYF; cdr3_nt: TGTGCCAGCAGTCCAAGACTAGTAGTTTCGACAGATACGCAGTATTTT
v_call: TRBV6-1; j_call: TRBJ2-3; d_call: TRBD1; clone_size: few; cdr3_aa: CASRRTGGTDTQYF; cdr3_nt: TGTGCCAGCAGGAGAACAGGGGGCACAGATACGCAGTATTTT
v_call: TRBV6-1; j_call: TRBJ2-3; d_call: TRBD2; clone_size: few; cdr3_aa: CASSPLAGGTDTQYF; cdr3_nt: TGTGCCAGCAGTCCTCTAGCGGGAGGGACAGATACGCAGTATTTT
v_call: TRBV28; j_call: TRBJ1-2; d_call: NA; clone_size: NA; cdr3_aa: CASSPEWSSMRTF; cdr3_nt: TGTGCCAGCAGCCCGGAATGGTCGTCCATGAGAACCTTC
v_call: TRBV15; j_call: TRBJ2-5; d_call: TRBD1; clone_size: NA; cdr3_aa: CATSREGQAQETQYF; cdr3_nt: TGTGCCACCAGCAGAGAGGGACAGGCCCAAGAGACCCAGTACTTC
v_call: TRBV25-1; j_call: TRBJ1-1; d_call: NA; clone_size: once; cdr3_aa: CASSEFEGVANTEAFF; cdr3_nt: TGTGCCAGCAGTGAATTTGAGGGGGTGGCGAACACTGAAGCTTTCTTT
v_call: TRBV6-1; j_call: TRBJ1-1; d_call: TRBD1; clone_size: NA; cdr3_aa: CASSPPGQGRTEAFF; cdr3_nt: TGTGCCAGCAGTCCACCGGGACAGGGAAGGACTGAAGCTTTCTTT
v_call: TRBV27; j_call: TRBJ2-3; d_call: TRBD2; clone_size: NA; cdr3_aa: CASSPLAGGLADTQYF; cdr3_nt: TGTGCCAGCAGTCCACTAGCGGGAGGCCTCGCAGATACGCAGTATTTT
v_call: TRBV28; j_call: TRBJ1-1; d_call: NA; clone_size: NA; cdr3_aa: CASTEGFRPYEAFF; cdr3_nt: TGTGCCAGCACCGAGGGTTTTAGGCCCTATGAAGCTTTCTTT
v_call: TRBV20-1; j_call: TRBJ1-2; d_call: NA; clone_size: few; cdr3_aa: CSARGGQGYGYTF; cdr3_nt: TGCAGTGCACGGGGGGGGCAGGGCTATGGCTACACCTTC
v_call: TRBV6-4; j_call: TRBJ2-1; d_call: TRBD2; clone_size: NA; cdr3_aa: CASSEGLAGDNEQFF; cdr3_nt: TGTGCCAGCAGTGAAGGGCTAGCGGGAGACAATGAGCAGTTCTTC
v_call: TRBV27; j_call: TRBJ1-2; d_call: NA; clone_size: NA; cdr3_aa: CASSLRTRLGYGYTF; cdr3_nt: TGTGCCAGCAGTTTACGGACCCGCCTTGGCTATGGCTACACCTTC
v_call: TRBV29-1; j_call: TRBJ2-3; d_call: TRBD1; clone_size: NA; cdr3_aa: CSVDRPGGGDTQYF; cdr3_nt: TGCAGCGTTGATCGGCCAGGGGGTGGAGATACGCAGTATTTT
v_call: TRBV5-1; j_call: TRBJ2-7; d_call: NA; clone_size: NA; cdr3_aa: CASSPRDAVGEQYF; cdr3_nt: TGCGCCAGCAGCCCCCGGGACGCCGTCGGGGAGCAGTACTTC
v_call: TRBV20-1; j_call: TRBJ2-5; d_call: NA; clone_size: NA; cdr3_aa: CSARDQSFQETQYF; cdr3_nt: TGCAGTGCTAGAGATCAGAGCTTTCAAGAGACCCAGTACTTC
v_call: TRBV6-5; j_call: TRBJ2-5; d_call: TRBD2; clone_size: few; cdr3_aa: CASSSPSGRAETQYF; cdr3_nt: TGTGCCAGCAGTTCGCCTAGCGGGAGGGCGGAGACCCAGTACTTC
v_call: TRBV7-3; j_call: TRBJ2-1; d_call: NA; clone_size: medium-sized; cdr3_aa: CASSLRSLPASYNEQFF; cdr3_nt: TGTGCCAGCAGCTTAAGGTCCCTTCCGGCGTCCTACAATGAGCAGTTCTTC
v_call: TRBV7-2; j_call: TRBJ2-1; d_call: NA; clone_size: NA; cdr3_aa: CASSLTGNGEQFF; cdr3_nt: TGTGCCAGCAGCTTAACAGGGAATGGGGAGCAGTTCTTC
v_call: TRBV7-2; j_call: TRBJ1-2; d_call: TRBD1; clone_size: NA; cdr3_aa: CASSVNTGGSGYTF; cdr3_nt: TGTGCCAGCAGCGTAAATACAGGGGGGTCTGGCTACACCTTC
v_call: TRBV28; j_call: TRBJ2-7; d_call: TRBD2; clone_size: once; cdr3_aa: CASSTPREARRGEQYF; cdr3_nt: TGTGCCAGCAGTACCCCACGGGAGGCCCGAAGGGGCGAGCAGTACTTC
v_call: TRBV27; j_call: TRBJ2-7; d_call: NA; clone_size: few; cdr3_aa: CASSLKSGLLYEQYF; cdr3_nt: TGTGCCAGCAGTTTAAAATCTGGACTACTCTACGAGCAGTACTTC
v_call: TRBV27; j_call: TRBJ1-1; d_call: NA; clone_size: medium-sized; cdr3_aa: CASSLVDEVNTEAFF; cdr3_nt: TGTGCCAGCAGTTTAGTGGACGAGGTGAACACTGAAGCTTTCTTT
v_call: TRBV10-3; j_call: TRBJ2-7; d_call: TRBD2; clone_size: few; cdr3_aa: CAIRSGTSPPYEQYF; cdr3_nt: TGTGCCATCAGATCCGGGACTAGCCCCCCCTACGAGCAGTACTTC
v_call: TRBV6-4; j_call: TRBJ2-1; d_call: TRBD2; clone_size: NA; cdr3_aa: CASSGTSGRGALSYNEQFF; cdr3_nt: TGTGCCAGCAGCGGGACTAGCGGCCGCGGGGCACTCTCCTACAATGAGCAGTTCTTC
v_call: TRBV20-1; j_call: TRBJ1-2; d_call: TRBD1; clone_size: NA; cdr3_aa: CSAREGNRGYYGYTF; cdr3_nt: TGCAGTGCTAGAGAGGGGAACAGGGGATACTATGGCTACACCTTC
v_call: TRBV11-2; j_call: TRBJ1-2; d_call: NA; clone_size: NA; cdr3_aa: CASSSGAYGYTF; cdr3_nt: TGTGCCAGCAGCTCCGGGGCCTATGGCTACACCTTC
v_call: TRBV9; j_call: TRBJ1-2; d_call: NA; clone_size: NA; cdr3_aa: CASSPSGQTNYGYTF; cdr3_nt: TGTGCCAGCAGCCCGTCCGGACAGACTAACTATGGCTACACCTTC
v_call: TRBV29-1; j_call: TRBJ2-7; d_call: TRBD1; clone_size: NA; cdr3_aa: CSDLWGQGGHEQYF; cdr3_nt: TGCAGCGACCTTTGGGGACAGGGGGGCCACGAGCAGTACTTC
v_call: TRBV7-8; j_call: TRBJ1-5; d_call: NA; clone_size: few; cdr3_aa: CASSFASGTYSNQPQHF; cdr3_nt: TGTGCCAGCAGCTTTGCCTCAGGGACCTATAGCAATCAGCCCCAGCATTTT
v_call: TRBV20-1; j_call: TRBJ2-3; d_call: NA; clone_size: few; cdr3_aa: CSANTGRSTDTQYF; cdr3_nt: TGCAGTGCTAATACCGGGCGCAGCACAGATACGCAGTATTTT
v_call: TRBV7-7; j_call: TRBJ2-7; d_call: NA; clone_size: NA; cdr3_aa: CASSLARGPPYEQYF; cdr3_nt: TGTGCTAGCAGCTTAGCCAGGGGTCCACCTTACGAGCAGTACTTC
v_call: TRBV4-3; j_call: TRBJ2-5; d_call: NA; clone_size: NA; cdr3_aa: CASSQVPQETQYF; cdr3_nt: TGCGCCAGCAGCCAGGTCCCCCAAGAGACCCAGTACTTC
v_call: TRBV10-3; j_call: TRBJ2-7; d_call: NA; clone_size: NA; cdr3_aa: CATWGDEQYF; cdr3_nt: TGTGCCACCTGGGGGGACGAGCAGTACTTC
v_call: TRBV7-9; j_call: TRBJ1-1; d_call: NA; clone_size: NA; cdr3_aa: CASSPRPWLRDTEAFF; cdr3_nt: TGTGCCAGCAGCCCGAGGCCGTGGTTACGGGACACTGAAGCTTTCTTT
v_call: TRBV19; j_call: TRBJ1-2; d_call: NA; clone_size: NA; cdr3_aa: CASSQIREDYTF; cdr3_nt: TGTGCCAGTAGTCAGATACGCGAGGATTACACCTTC
v_call: TRBV5-8; j_call: TRBJ1-6; d_call: NA; clone_size: few; cdr3_aa: CASSPRRHNSPLHF; cdr3_nt: TGTGCCAGCAGCCCTCGCCGCCATAATTCACCCCTCCACTTT
v_call: TRBV6-2/TRBV6-3; j_call: TRBJ2-7; d_call: TRBD2; clone_size: NA; cdr3_aa: CASSYSGLVGEQYF; cdr3_nt: TGTGCCAGCAGTTACTCGGGACTAGTGGGCGAGCAGTACTTC
v_call: TRBV6-1; j_call: TRBJ1-1; d_call: NA; clone_size: NA; cdr3_aa: CASSRVWNTEAFF; cdr3_nt: TGTGCCAGCAGTCGTGTCTGGAACACTGAAGCTTTCTTT
v_call: TRBV6-1; j_call: TRBJ2-5; d_call: NA; clone_size: few; cdr3_aa: CASRGTATLQETQYF; cdr3_nt: TGTGCCAGCAGAGGGACCGCCACATTACAAGAGACCCAGTACTTC
v_call: TRBV9; j_call: TRBJ1-2; d_call: NA; clone_size: few; cdr3_aa: CASSVASAGSGYTF; cdr3_nt: TGTGCCAGCAGCGTAGCGTCCGCTGGATCTGGCTACACCTTC
v_call: TRBV6-1; j_call: TRBJ1-5; d_call: TRBD1; clone_size: NA; cdr3_aa: CASSRQGFGSNQPQHF; cdr3_nt: TGTGCCAGCAGTCGACAGGGATTCGGTAGCAATCAGCCCCAGCATTTT
v_call: TRBV11-3; j_call: TRBJ2-1; d_call: NA; clone_size: few; cdr3_aa: CASSTDGIYNEQFF; cdr3_nt: TGTGCCAGCAGTACAGACGGCATCTACAATGAGCAGTTCTTC
v_call: TRBV20-1; j_call: TRBJ2-7; d_call: TRBD1; clone_size: few; cdr3_aa: CSAAPGQGAWEQYF; cdr3_nt: TGCAGTGCTGCTCCGGGACAGGGGGCATGGGAGCAGTACTTC